The 17 T cell receptor beta chains given below trace back to one sample, sequenced in a study of PD-1 blockade in classical Hodgkin lymphoma. The repertoire was sequenced with immunoSEQ multiplex PCR; TCRdb's copy has only in-frame clones and lacks some. The profile shows 27,000 or so clones, around 72% of them singletons. The time point: cycle 4 day 1 (C4D1), after around six weeks of nivolumab. Every one of the patients relapsed after autologous stem cell transplantation (brentuximab vedotin exposure was variable). The sequenced sample was peripheral blood mononuclear cells (PBMCs), obtained before the fourth cycle of nivolumab. The receptors originated from a human donor with classical Hodgkin lymphoma.

V usage is TRBV28 and J usage is TRBJ2-1, with D possibly TRBD1 on 6 matching bases. The CDR3 is 19 amino acids. Germline V gives CDR1 MDHEN, CDR2 SYDVKM. V was cut by 2 bases and J by 4 bases, with 24 bases left in between. The CDR3 loop reads CASSLPTHAWTVRYNEQFF. In nucleotides, the CDR3 is TGTGCCAGCAGTTTACCAACCCACGCCTGGACAGTCAGATACAATGAGCAGTTCTTC.

This clone was found a few times. This chain joins TRBV5-1 and TRBJ2-1; TRBD2 aligns across 7 bases. Germline assignment: CDR1 SGHRS and CDR2 YFSETQ. The CDR3 is 13 residues long. V shed 2 bases, J shed 10 bases, and the junction held 6 bases outside the gene matches. Written as DNA, the CDR3 is TGCGCCAGCAGCTTAATGGCGGGAGTCGAGCAGTTCTTC. It codes for CASSLMAGVEQFF. The full variable domain, completed using reference TRBV5-1 and TRBJ2-1, is KAGVTQTPRYLIKTRGQQVTLSCSPISGHRSVSWYQQTPGQGLQFLFEYFSETQRNKGNFPGRFSGRQFSNSRSEMNVSTLELGDSALYLCASSLMAGVEQFFGPGTRLTVL.

Here the CDR3 DNA reads TGTGCCAGCAGCCCATGGCTGAACACTGAAGCTTTCTTT. Its protein is CASSPWLNTEAFF. The chain employs TRBV5-5 and TRBJ1-1; no reliable D call. CDR3 length equals 13 residues. The germline V gene encodes CDR1 SGHKS and CDR2 YYEKEE (reference sequence). V lost 4 bases and J lost 0, with 7 bases in between.

The V and J genes are TRBV9 and TRBJ1-1, with 7 nucleotides matching TRBD1. V lost 0 bases and J lost 0; bases outside the gene matches: 2. The CDR3 is made up of 15 amino acids. The germline CDR1 and CDR2 sequences are SGDLS and YYNGEE. The CDR3 DNA reads TGTGCCAGCAGCGTAGGGGGACAGCTGAACACTGAAGCTTTCTTT. Encoded protein: CASSVGGQLNTEAFF. Full variable domain (outside the CDR3, taken from reference TRBV9 and TRBJ1-1): DSGVTQTPKHLITATGQRVTLRCSPRSGDLSVYWYQQSLDQGLQFLIQYYNGEERAKGNILERFSAQQFPDLHSELNLSSLELGDSALYFCASSVGGQLNTEAFFGQGTRLTVV.

The chain is built from TRBV4-1 and TRBJ2-5; the match to TRBD2 covers 12 bases. Germline V gene lookup returns CDR1 MGHRA and CDR2 YSYEKL. V gave up 4 bases and J gave up 2 bases; unmatched junction bases: 11. CDR3 size: 18 residues. CDR3 in DNA: TGCGCCAGCAGCCTGACGGAGGGCGGACTAGCGGGGCAAGAGACCCAGTACTTC. Translation gives CASSLTEGGLAGQETQYF.

V and J are TRBV6-4 and TRBJ2-1; D gene ambiguous. The V and J ends lost 0 bases and 7 bases respectively, with 7 bases between them. CDR3 length equals 13 residues. Germline V gives CDR1 MRHNA, CDR2 SNTAGT. CDR3 sequence (DNA): TGTGCCAGCAGTGACTCCGAATTGAATGAGCAGTTCTTC. Translating gives CASSDSELNEQFF.

V usage is TRBV18 and J usage is TRBJ1-6; unclear D gene. The CDR3 runs 14 residues. V was shortened by 6 bases and J by 8 bases, with 14 bases between the two germline ends. Germline CDR1 and CDR2: KGHSH and LQKENI. Here the CDR3 reads CASSQDIAHSPLHF. In nucleotides, the CDR3 is TGTGCCAGCTCCCAAGATATCGCACATTCACCCCTCCACTTT.

This clone was seen a few times. The chain employs TRBV5-1 and TRBJ1-1; the D is unclear. This CDR3 contains 16 residues. Trimming took 0 bases from V and 0 from J, leaving 12 bases between them. CDR1 is SGHRS, CDR2 YFSETQ, per germline. The chain's CDR3 is CASSLEVPDMNTEAFF. The CDR3 DNA is TGCGCCAGCAGCTTGGAAGTACCGGATATGAACACTGAAGCTTTCTTT.

This chain links TRBV30 with TRBJ2-1, with 9 positions matching TRBD1. The ends lost 2 bases at V and 9 bases at J; junction bases unmatched: 14. CDR1 is GTSNPN, CDR2 SVGIG, per germline (reference sequence). This CDR3 contains 16 residues. CDR3 in DNA: TGTGCCTGGAGTACCCCCGGGACAGGGAAGGTCGGTGAGCAGTTCTTC. Encoded protein: CAWSTPGTGKVGEQFF.

This clone was found once. The rearrangement links TRBV10-1 to TRBJ2-2; D may match TRBD1 or TRBD2 (6 bases each). Trimming removed 5 bases at V and 7 bases at J, with 14 bases between. CDR3 size: 14 residues. Germline loops: CDR1 WNHNN, CDR2 SYGVQD (reference sequence). The CDR3: CASSRGGRNGELFF. Here the CDR3 DNA reads TGCGCCAGCAGTCGAGGGGGGCGAAACGGGGAGCTGTTTTTT.

This clone showed up just a few times. The J gene is TRBJ1-1, the V gene TRBV6-5, with D unclear. The CDR3 spans 13 residues. Deletions cut 6 bases from V and 2 bases from J, with 10 bases between. CDR1 and CDR2 from the germline V gene are MNHEY and SVGAGI. The CDR3 reads CASRKTSNTEAFF. DNA for the CDR3: TGTGCCAGCAGAAAAACAAGCAACACTGAAGCTTTCTTT.

The chain employs TRBV4-1 and TRBJ2-7; 9 bases fit TRBD1. The CDR3 has 15 residues. Germline V gives CDR1 MGHRA, CDR2 YSYEKL. The V segment lost 4 bases and the J segment 4 bases; nucleotides outside the gene matches: 8. CDR3 amino acids: CASSLSGQGIYEQYF. DNA for the CDR3: TGCGCCAGCAGCCTCTCGGGACAGGGAATTTACGAGCAGTACTTC.

The genes are TRBV5-1 and TRBJ2-2, with D possibly being TRBD1 (6 bases). This CDR3 spans 15 amino acids. Deletions cut 4 bases from V and 1 base from J, with 11 bases between. Germline V gene lookup returns CDR1 SGHRS and CDR2 YFSETQ. The DNA for the CDR3 is TGCGCCAGCAGCGAGGACAGCTGGAACACCGGGGAGCTGTTTTTT. Translating it yields CASSEDSWNTGELFF.

This sequence joins TRBV4-1 and TRBJ1-1, with D possibly matching TRBD1 (5 bases). The ends were cut back, 0 bases at V and 4 bases at J, with 12 bases in the middle. Germline values: CDR1 MGHRA, CDR2 YSYEKL. The CDR3 is 15 amino acids. The CDR3 region is CASSQDGSGVTEAFF. The CDR3 DNA is TGCGCCAGCAGCCAAGATGGGTCGGGGGTCACTGAAGCTTTCTTT.

The chain is built from TRBV29-1 and TRBJ1-1; 8 nucleotides align to TRBD1. The CDR3 has 13 residues. Per germline, CDR1 SQVTM and CDR2 ANQGSEA. J gave up 6 bases and V 5 bases, and 8 bases lay outside the gene matches. CDR3 nucleotide sequence: TGCAGCGTTAGGGTGGACAGGGTCTCTGAAGCTTTCTTT. Residues: CSVRVDRVSEAFF. Full variable domain (remainder filled in from reference TRBV29-1 and TRBJ1-1): SAVISQKPSRDICQRGTSLTIQCQVDSQVTMMFWYRQQPGQSLTLIATANQGSEATYESGFVIDKFPISRPNLTFSTLTVSNMSPEDSSIYLCSVRVDRVSEAFFGQGTRLTVV.

The chain employs TRBV11-3 and TRBJ1-2; D unclear. This CDR3 comprises 15 residues. V was shortened by 0 bases and J by 7 bases, with 15 bases between the two germline ends. Germline V gene data show CDR1 as SGHNT and CDR2 as YENEEA. CDR3 in amino acids: CASSLEGLPAGGYTF. The CDR3 DNA reads as TGTGCCAGCAGCTTAGAAGGACTTCCGGCCGGTGGCTACACCTTC.

This clone has a handful of counts. V and J are TRBV9 and TRBJ2-7, with 8 bases aligning to TRBD1. The germline V gene has CDR1 SGDLS and CDR2 YYNGEE. V gave up 3 bases and J gave up 6 bases; unmatched junction bases: 17. The CDR3 sequence is 17 residues long. The CDR3 loop reads CASSEPYGGQGAGEQYF. The DNA for the CDR3 is TGTGCCAGCAGCGAGCCGTACGGTGGGCAGGGGGCGGGCGAGCAGTACTTC.